This T cell receptor beta chain was sequenced for a study of T-cell memory formation after mild COVID-19. TCRdb called the 5' RACE reads again in MiXCR, with one record for every CDR3 protein. The sample includes approximately 290,000 distinct CDR3 sequences, 8% to 10% seen only once; the top ten take less than 25%. The CDR3 runs 14 residues. Trimming stripped 10 bases from V and 4 bases from J, with 16 bases between. Per germline, CDR1 MDHEN and CDR2 SYDVKM. General study findings and limits: Cross-reactive memory seemingly joined, as some responding clones were found in pre-infection memory.

Of note for this clonotype: Its target is not known.

Material for sequencing was PBMCs or a T cell subset sorted from them (not recorded which). The receptor was isolated from a man aged 18 to 29 who had mild COVID-19 (a few samples of this study predate the infection). Cell type and time point are not known. The chain uses TRBV28 and TRBJ2-2, with D perhaps matching TRBD1 (6 bases). DNA of the CDR3: TGTGCCATCCAATTGGGGGCCGCCACCGGGGAGCTGTTTTTT. Protein product: CAIQLGAATGELFF.